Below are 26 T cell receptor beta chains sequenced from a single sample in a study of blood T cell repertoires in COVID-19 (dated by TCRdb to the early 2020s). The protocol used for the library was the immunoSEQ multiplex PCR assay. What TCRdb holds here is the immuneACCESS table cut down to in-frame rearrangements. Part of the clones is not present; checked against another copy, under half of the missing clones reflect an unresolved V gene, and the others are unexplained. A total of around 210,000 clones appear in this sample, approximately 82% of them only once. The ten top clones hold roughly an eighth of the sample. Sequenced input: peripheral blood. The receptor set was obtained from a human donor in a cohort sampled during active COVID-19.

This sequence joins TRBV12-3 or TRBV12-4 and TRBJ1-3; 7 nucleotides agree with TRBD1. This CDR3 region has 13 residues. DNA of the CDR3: TGTGCTTCGCAGGGGGTCTCTGGAAACACCATATATTTT. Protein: CASQGVSGNTIYF.

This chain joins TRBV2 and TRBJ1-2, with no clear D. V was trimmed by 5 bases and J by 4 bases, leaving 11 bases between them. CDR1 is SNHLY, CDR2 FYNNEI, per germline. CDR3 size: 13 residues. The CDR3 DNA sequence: TGTGCCAGCAGTCCTGGACTTTTCTATGGCTACACCTTC. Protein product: CASSPGLFYGYTF.

CDR3: CASSLTSGSPPYEQYF. The CDR3 DNA reads TGTGCCAGCAGCCTGACTAGCGGGAGCCCCCCCTACGAGCAGTACTTC. The chain carries TRBV6-6 and TRBJ2-7, with 12 nucleotides matching TRBD2. This CDR3 is built from 16 residues. V shed 6 bases, J shed 2 bases, and the junction held 8 bases outside the gene matches. Germline V CDR1 and CDR2: MNHNY, SVGAGI (reference sequence).

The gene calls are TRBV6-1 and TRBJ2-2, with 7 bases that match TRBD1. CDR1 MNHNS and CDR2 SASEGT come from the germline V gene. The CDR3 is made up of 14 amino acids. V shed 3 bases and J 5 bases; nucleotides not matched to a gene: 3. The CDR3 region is CASSETGTTGELFF. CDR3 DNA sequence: TGTGCCAGCAGTGAGACAGGGACGACCGGGGAGCTGTTTTTT.

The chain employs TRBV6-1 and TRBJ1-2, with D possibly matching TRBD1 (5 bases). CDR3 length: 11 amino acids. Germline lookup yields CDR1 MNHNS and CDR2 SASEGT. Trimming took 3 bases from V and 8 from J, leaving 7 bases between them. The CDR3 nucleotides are TGTGCCAGCAGTGACAGGGTCGGCTACACCTTC. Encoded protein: CASSDRVGYTF.

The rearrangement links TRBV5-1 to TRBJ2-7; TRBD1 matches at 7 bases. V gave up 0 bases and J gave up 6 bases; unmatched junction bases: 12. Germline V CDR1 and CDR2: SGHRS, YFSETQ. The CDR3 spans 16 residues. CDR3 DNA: TGCGCCAGCAGCTTGGCTCTTGACAGGGTTTTGAGCGAGCAGTACTTC. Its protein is CASSLALDRVLSEQYF.

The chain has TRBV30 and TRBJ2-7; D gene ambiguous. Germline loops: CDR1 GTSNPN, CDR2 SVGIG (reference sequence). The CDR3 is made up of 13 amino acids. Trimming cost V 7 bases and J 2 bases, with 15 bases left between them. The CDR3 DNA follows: TGTGCCTTGGTCGTTCCCGGTACCTACGAGCAGTACTTC. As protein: CALVVPGTYEQYF.

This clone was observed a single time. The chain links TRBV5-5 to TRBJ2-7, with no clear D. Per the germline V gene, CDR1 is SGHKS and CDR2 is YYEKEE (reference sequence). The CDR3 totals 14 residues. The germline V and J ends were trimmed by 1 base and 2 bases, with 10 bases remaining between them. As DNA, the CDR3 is TGTGCCAGCAGCTTGATTCCTAGAACCTACGAGCAGTACTTC. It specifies CASSLIPRTYEQYF.

The CDR3 is CASSMDRYGYTF. The CDR3 DNA follows: TGTGCCAGCAGCATGGACAGATACGGCTACACCTTC. The V and J genes are TRBV28 and TRBJ1-2, with D possibly matching TRBD1 (6 bases). The V gene lost 6 bases and the J gene lost 8 bases, with 13 bases spanning the gap. CDR3 length equals 12 residues. Germline CDR1 and CDR2: MDHEN and SYDVKM.

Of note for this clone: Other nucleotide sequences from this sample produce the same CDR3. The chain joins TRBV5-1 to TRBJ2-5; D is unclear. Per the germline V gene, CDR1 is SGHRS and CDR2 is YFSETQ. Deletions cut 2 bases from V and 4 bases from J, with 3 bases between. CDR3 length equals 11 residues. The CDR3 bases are TGCGCCAGCAGCTTCGGAGAGACCCAGTACTTC. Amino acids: CASSFGETQYF. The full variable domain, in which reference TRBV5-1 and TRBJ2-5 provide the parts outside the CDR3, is KAGVTQTPRYLIKTRGQQVTLSCSPISGHRSVSWYQQTPGQGLQFLFEYFSETQRNKGNFPGRFSGRQFSNSRSEMNVSTLELGDSALYLCASSFGETQYFGPGTRLLVL.

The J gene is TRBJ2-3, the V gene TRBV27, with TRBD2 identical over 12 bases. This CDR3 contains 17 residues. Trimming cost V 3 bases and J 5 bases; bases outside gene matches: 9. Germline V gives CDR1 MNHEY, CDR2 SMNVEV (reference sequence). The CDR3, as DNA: TGTGCCAGCAGTTTGTGGACTAGCGGGACGGGGGTAGATACGCAGTATTTT. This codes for CASSLWTSGTGVDTQYF.

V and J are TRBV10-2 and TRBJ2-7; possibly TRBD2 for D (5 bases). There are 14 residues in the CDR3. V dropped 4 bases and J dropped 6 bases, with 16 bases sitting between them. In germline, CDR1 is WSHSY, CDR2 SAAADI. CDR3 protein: CASSGFLAGIEQYF. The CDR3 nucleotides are TGCGCCAGCAGTGGGTTCCTCGCCGGGATCGAGCAGTACTTC.

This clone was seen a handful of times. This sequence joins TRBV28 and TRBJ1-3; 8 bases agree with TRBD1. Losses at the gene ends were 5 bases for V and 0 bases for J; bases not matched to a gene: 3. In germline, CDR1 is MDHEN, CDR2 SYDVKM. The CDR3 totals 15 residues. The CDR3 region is CASSDTGGSGNTIYF. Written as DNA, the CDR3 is TGTGCCAGCAGTGACACAGGGGGCTCTGGAAACACCATATATTTT. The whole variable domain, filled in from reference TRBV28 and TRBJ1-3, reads DVKVTQSSRYLVKRTGEKVFLECVQDMDHENMFWYRQDPGLGLRLIYFSYDVKMKEKGDIPEGYSVSREKKERFSLILESASTNQTSMYLCASSDTGGSGNTIYFGEGSWLTVV.

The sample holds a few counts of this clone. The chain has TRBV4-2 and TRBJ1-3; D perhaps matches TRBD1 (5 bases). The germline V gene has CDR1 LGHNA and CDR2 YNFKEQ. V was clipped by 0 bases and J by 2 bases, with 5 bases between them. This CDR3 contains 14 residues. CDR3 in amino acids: CASSQDRAGNTIYF. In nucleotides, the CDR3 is TGTGCCAGCAGCCAAGACAGGGCTGGAAACACCATATATTTT.

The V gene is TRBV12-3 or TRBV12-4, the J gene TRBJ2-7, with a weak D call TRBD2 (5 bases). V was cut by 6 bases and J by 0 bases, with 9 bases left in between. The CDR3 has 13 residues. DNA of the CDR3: TGTGCCAGCAGGGCGGGTTACTCCTACGAGCAGTACTTC. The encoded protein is CASRAGYSYEQYF.

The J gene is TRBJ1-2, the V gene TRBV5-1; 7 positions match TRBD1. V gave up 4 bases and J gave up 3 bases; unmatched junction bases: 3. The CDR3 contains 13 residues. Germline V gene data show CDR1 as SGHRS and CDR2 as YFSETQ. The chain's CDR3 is CASSADRDYGYTF. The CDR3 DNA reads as TGCGCCAGCAGCGCAGACAGGGACTATGGCTACACCTTC.

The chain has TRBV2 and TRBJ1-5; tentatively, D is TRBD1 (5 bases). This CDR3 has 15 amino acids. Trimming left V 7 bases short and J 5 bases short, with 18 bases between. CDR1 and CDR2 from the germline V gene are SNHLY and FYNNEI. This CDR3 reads CASTLRGGSDQPQHF. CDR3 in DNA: TGTGCCAGCACCCTCCGGGGGGGATCGGATCAGCCCCAGCATTTT.

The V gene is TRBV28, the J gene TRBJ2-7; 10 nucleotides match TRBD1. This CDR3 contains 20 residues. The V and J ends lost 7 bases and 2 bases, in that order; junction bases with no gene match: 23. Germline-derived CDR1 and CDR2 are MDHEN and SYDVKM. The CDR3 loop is CASIPWDRQGALGPTYEQYF. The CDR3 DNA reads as TGTGCCAGCATCCCATGGGATAGACAGGGGGCTCTTGGCCCAACCTACGAGCAGTACTTC.

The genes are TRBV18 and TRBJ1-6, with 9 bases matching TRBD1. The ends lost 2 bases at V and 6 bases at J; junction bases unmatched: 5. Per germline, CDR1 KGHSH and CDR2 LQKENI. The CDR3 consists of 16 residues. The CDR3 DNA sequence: TGTGCCAGCTCACCAAGGTTGGGACAGGGTAATTCACCCCTCCACTTT. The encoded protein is CASSPRLGQGNSPLHF. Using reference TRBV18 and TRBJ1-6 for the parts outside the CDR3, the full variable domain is NAGVMQNPRHLVRRRGQEARLRCSPMKGHSHVYWYRQLPEEGLKFMVYLQKENIIDESGMPKERFSAEFPKEGPSILRIQQVVRGDSAAYFCASSPRLGQGNSPLHFGNGTRLTVT.

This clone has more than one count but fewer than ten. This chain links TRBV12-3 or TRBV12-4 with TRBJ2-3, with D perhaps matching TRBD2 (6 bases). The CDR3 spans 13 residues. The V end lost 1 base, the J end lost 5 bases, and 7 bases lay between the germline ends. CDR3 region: CASSLVGGDTQYF. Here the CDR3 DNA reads TGTGCCAGCAGTTTAGTCGGGGGAGATACGCAGTATTTT.

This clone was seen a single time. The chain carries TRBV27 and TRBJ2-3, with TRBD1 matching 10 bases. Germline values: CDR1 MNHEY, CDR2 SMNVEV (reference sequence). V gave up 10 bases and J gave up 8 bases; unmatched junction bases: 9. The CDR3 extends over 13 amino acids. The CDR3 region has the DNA TGTGCCACAGGGGACAGGGGATTTGGTACGCAGTATTTT. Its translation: CATGDRGFGTQYF.

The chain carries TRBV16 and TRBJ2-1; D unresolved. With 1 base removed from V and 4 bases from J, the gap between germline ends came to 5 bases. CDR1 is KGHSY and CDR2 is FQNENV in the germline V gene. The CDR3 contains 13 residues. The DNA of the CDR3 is TGTGCCAGCAGCCAATTGCGGTACAATGAGCAGTTCTTC. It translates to CASSQLRYNEQFF. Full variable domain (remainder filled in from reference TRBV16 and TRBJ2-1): GEEVAQTPKHLVRGEGQKAKLYCAPIKGHSYVFWYQQVLKNEFKFLISFQNENVFDETGMPKERFSAKCLPNSPCSLEIQATKLEDSAVYFCASSQLRYNEQFFGPGTRLTVL.

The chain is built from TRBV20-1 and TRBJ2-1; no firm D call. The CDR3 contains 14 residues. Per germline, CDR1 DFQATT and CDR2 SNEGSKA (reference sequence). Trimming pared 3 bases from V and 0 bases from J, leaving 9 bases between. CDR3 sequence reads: CSASDPSSYNEQFF. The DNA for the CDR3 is TGCAGTGCTAGTGACCCGAGCTCCTACAATGAGCAGTTCTTC.

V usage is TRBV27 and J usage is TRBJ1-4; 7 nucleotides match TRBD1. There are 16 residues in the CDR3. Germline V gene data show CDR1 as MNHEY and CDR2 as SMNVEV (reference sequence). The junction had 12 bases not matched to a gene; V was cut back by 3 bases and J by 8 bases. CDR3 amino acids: CASSLIKGQRVEKLFF. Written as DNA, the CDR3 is TGTGCCAGCAGTTTGATAAAGGGACAGCGTGTGGAAAAACTGTTTTTT.

CDR3 DNA sequence: TGTGCCGTCGACAGGGGGAGCGAGCAGTACTTC. This sequence encodes CAVDRGSEQYF. The V call is TRBV2, the J call TRBJ2-7; 9 nucleotides agree with TRBD1. The V gene end was trimmed by 11 bases and the J gene end by 6 bases; junction bases not matched to a gene: 5. Per germline, CDR1 SNHLY and CDR2 FYNNEI. This CDR3 is 11 amino acids long.

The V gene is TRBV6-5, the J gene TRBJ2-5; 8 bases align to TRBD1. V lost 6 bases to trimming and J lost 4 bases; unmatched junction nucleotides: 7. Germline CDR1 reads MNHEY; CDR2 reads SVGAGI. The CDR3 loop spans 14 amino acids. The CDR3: CASRAGTGIETQYF. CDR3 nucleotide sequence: TGTGCCAGCAGGGCCGGGACAGGAATAGAGACCCAGTACTTC.